Shown below are 32 T cell receptor beta chains from a single sample sequenced in a study of shared clonotypes between healthy human individuals. TCRdb's table, derived via immunoSEQ multiplex PCR, lists solely in-frame clones and lacks some. The sample lists a few hundred thousand clones, just under 97% occurring once. CD45RO-negative, CCR7-positively selected cells formed the naive CD8 fraction, excluding terminally differentiated effector memory CD45RA+ cells. The sequencing sample was made of naive CD8+ T cells sorted from blood. The receptors come from a woman younger than 45 in good health.

The CDR3 DNA follows: TGTGCCAGCAGCCCACCCTTCGCGGGAGCGTTTGAGACCCAGTACTTC. Protein product: CASSPPFAGAFETQYF. V is TRBV7-9 and J is TRBJ2-5, with 7 bases identical to TRBD2. The CDR3 extends over 16 amino acids. The junction had 14 bases not matched to a gene; V was cut back by 5 bases and J by 5 bases. Germline V gene lookup returns CDR1 SEHNR and CDR2 FQNEAQ (reference sequence).

V and J are TRBV27 and TRBJ2-1, with D possibly being TRBD1 or TRBD2 (5 bases each). Germline V gene sequence: CDR1 MNHEY, CDR2 SMNVEV (reference sequence). The CDR3 length is 14 residues. The ends were cut back, 6 bases at V and 5 bases at J, with 14 bases in the middle. CDR3 DNA sequence: TGTGCCAGCAGCATACTCGGGACCGACAATGAGCAGTTCTTC. Translated, it gives CASSILGTDNEQFF.

The genes are TRBV14 and TRBJ2-5, with unresolved D. Germline-derived CDR1 and CDR2 are SGHDN and FVKESK. The germline V and J ends were trimmed by 0 bases and 5 bases, with 7 bases remaining between them. The CDR3 totals 13 residues. This chain's CDR3 is CASSQEGTETQYF. Here the CDR3 DNA reads TGTGCCAGCAGCCAAGAAGGTACGGAGACCCAGTACTTC. The variable domain in full, with the rest retrieved from reference TRBV14 and TRBJ2-5, is EAGVTQFPSHSVIEKGQTVTLRCDPISGHDNLYWYRRVMGKEIKFLLHFVKESKQDESGMPNNRFLAERTGGTYSTLKVQPAELEDSGVYFCASSQEGTETQYFGPGTRLLVL.

This clone appeared once. The chain employs TRBV5-1 and TRBJ2-3, with 10 bases that match TRBD2. This CDR3 has 16 residues. The ends lost 0 bases at V and 5 bases at J; junction bases unmatched: 6. Per germline, CDR1 SGHRS and CDR2 YFSETQ. CDR3 amino acids: CASSLALAGEGDTQYF. CDR3 DNA: TGCGCCAGCAGCTTGGCGCTAGCGGGAGAGGGAGATACGCAGTATTTT.

The chain carries TRBV6-5 and TRBJ2-1; TRBD1 is a possible D gene (6 bases). The CDR3 is 13 amino acids. Germline V lookup: CDR1 MNHEY, CDR2 SVGAGI. The V end lost 2 bases, the J end lost 5 bases, and 7 bases lay between the germline ends. This chain's CDR3 is CASSYQGNNEQFF. The DNA for the CDR3 is TGTGCCAGCAGTTACCAGGGGAACAATGAGCAGTTCTTC.

The chain links TRBV28 to TRBJ1-1; 7 bases agree with TRBD1. The CDR3 sequence is 15 residues long. In germline, CDR1 is MDHEN, CDR2 SYDVKM. The V and J ends lost 5 bases and 3 bases, in that order; junction bases with no gene match: 9. The CDR3 region is CASSHKSGTDTEAFF. The CDR3 coding sequence is TGTGCCAGCAGTCATAAATCAGGGACAGACACTGAAGCTTTCTTT.

V usage is TRBV28 and J usage is TRBJ2-7; tentative D call: TRBD2 (5 bases). The germline V gene encodes CDR1 MDHEN and CDR2 SYDVKM. This CDR3 is built from 15 residues. Trimming removed 6 bases from V and 2 bases from J, with 17 bases in between. The CDR3 region has the DNA TGTGCCAGCAGGGCTCGGGAAAATCTACCCTACGAGCAGTACTTC. It is translated as CASRARENLPYEQYF.

This chain connects TRBV2 to TRBJ1-1; TRBD1 matches at 11 bases. The CDR3 spans 18 residues. Unmatched junction bases numbered 11, after V lost 3 bases and J lost 2 bases. Germline assignment: CDR1 SNHLY and CDR2 FYNNEI. CDR3 sequence: CASSEVDGTGGSNTEAFF. The CDR3 nucleotides read TGTGCCAGCAGTGAGGTTGACGGGACAGGGGGGTCCAACACTGAAGCTTTCTTT.

This sequence joins TRBV10-3 and TRBJ1-5; maybe TRBD1 (5 bases). Germline loops: CDR1 ENHRY, CDR2 SYGVKD. This CDR3 has 14 residues. Between the trimmed V and J ends, which lost 2 bases and 2 bases, there was a span of 7 bases. The CDR3 loop reads CAISEGGGNQPQHF. The CDR3 DNA follows: TGTGCCATCAGTGAGGGGGGGGGCAATCAGCCCCAGCATTTT.

The table lists this clone with a count of one. The genes are TRBV30 and TRBJ2-1, with a tentative D call TRBD2 (6 bases). Germline V gene lookup returns CDR1 GTSNPN and CDR2 SVGIG (reference sequence). The CDR3 consists of 16 residues. With 0 bases removed from V and 1 base from J, the gap between germline ends came to 13 bases. The CDR3: CAWSVGGGTSYNEQFF. CDR3 in DNA: TGTGCCTGGAGTGTAGGTGGCGGGACGTCCTACAATGAGCAGTTCTTC.

V usage is TRBV11-2 and J usage is TRBJ2-5; a possible D gene is TRBD2 (5 bases). The CDR3 has 14 amino acids. Trimming stripped 4 bases from V and 4 bases from J, with 13 bases between. Germline CDR1 reads SGHAT; CDR2 reads FQNNGV. CDR3 sequence (DNA): TGTGCCAGCAGCTCGTACGATGGAGGAGAGACCCAGTACTTC. Its protein is CASSSYDGGETQYF.

V usage is TRBV6-5 and J usage is TRBJ2-4; D is possibly TRBD1 (6 bases). The V end was cut by 0 bases, the J end by 7 bases, with 10 bases between. CDR1 and CDR2 from the germline V gene are MNHEY and SVGAGI. The CDR3 has 14 residues. The CDR3 nucleotides read TGTGCCAGCAGTTACTCGTTACAGGGCAACATTCAGTACTTC. Protein product: CASSYSLQGNIQYF.

The CDR3 DNA reads as TGTGCCAGCAGTTACCTAGGACAGGGGGCGGGAGGCTACACCTTC. Amino acids: CASSYLGQGAGGYTF. The chain links TRBV6-5 to TRBJ1-2; 11 bases match TRBD1. With V trimmed by 2 bases and J by 8 bases, 7 bases remained unmatched. Germline CDR1 and CDR2: MNHEY and SVGAGI. The length of the CDR3 is 15 residues.

This chain connects TRBV11-2 to TRBJ2-3, with 12 nucleotides matching TRBD2. V was clipped by 3 bases and J by 2 bases; unmatched bases: 9. This CDR3 has 18 amino acids. The germline V gene encodes CDR1 SGHAT and CDR2 FQNNGV. Here the CDR3 DNA reads TGTGCCAGCAGCTTCACTCGTAGACTAGCGGGAGCCACAGATACGCAGTATTTT. Translated, it gives CASSFTRRLAGATDTQYF.

V gene TRBV5-1 combines with J gene TRBJ2-7, with 7 nucleotides matching TRBD1. The CDR3 runs to 14 residues. The germline CDR1 and CDR2 sequences are SGHRS and YFSETQ. J was trimmed by 2 bases and V by 0 bases; bases with no gene match: 2. The CDR3 DNA reads as TGCGCCAGCAGCTTGGGGACAGGAACCTACGAGCAGTACTTC. The encoded protein is CASSLGTGTYEQYF.

The rearrangement joins TRBV6-5 to TRBJ2-3; maybe TRBD2 (5 bases). The V and J ends lost 7 bases and 0 bases respectively, with 14 bases between them. The CDR3 contains 15 residues. Germline V gives CDR1 MNHEY, CDR2 SVGAGI. This chain's CDR3 is CASMSSASSTDTQYF. CDR3 sequence (DNA): TGTGCCAGCATGAGTAGCGCCTCTAGCACAGATACGCAGTATTTT.

V usage is TRBV6-1 and J usage is TRBJ1-5, with 8 bases fitting TRBD1. From germline, CDR1 is MNHNS and CDR2 SASEGT. The CDR3 totals 17 residues. V lost 0 bases and J lost 2; bases outside the gene matches: 6. The CDR3 region is CASSEASGGLGNQPQHF. The CDR3 coding sequence is TGTGCCAGCAGTGAAGCGTCAGGGGGCTTGGGCAATCAGCCCCAGCATTTT.

The J gene is TRBJ2-1, the V gene TRBV7-8; 9 bases match TRBD2. Losses at the gene ends were 5 bases for V and 0 bases for J; bases not matched to a gene: 14. Germline-derived CDR1 and CDR2 are SGHVS and FQNEAQ. This CDR3 region has 19 residues. CDR3 amino acids: CASSPFGLARESSYNEQFF. The CDR3 DNA sequence: TGTGCCAGCAGCCCTTTTGGACTAGCGAGAGAATCCTCCTACAATGAGCAGTTCTTC. The full variable domain, rest sourced from reference TRBV7-8 and TRBJ2-1, is GAGVSQSPRYKVAKRGQDVALRCDPISGHVSLFWYQQALGQGPEFLTYFQNEAQLDKSGLPSDRFFAERPEGSVSTLKIQRTQQEDSAVYLCASSPFGLARESSYNEQFFGPGTRLTVL.

The V and J genes are TRBV9 and TRBJ1-4, with a tentative D call TRBD1 (5 bases). Trimming left V 0 bases short and J 8 bases short, with 11 bases between. CDR3 size: 14 residues. Germline CDR1 reads SGDLS; CDR2 reads YYNGEE. CDR3: CASSVGGQSEKLFF. The CDR3 region has the DNA TGTGCCAGCAGCGTAGGGGGCCAATCCGAAAAACTGTTTTTT.

The table lists this clone with a count of one. The rearrangement joins TRBV27 to TRBJ1-1, with 8 bases that match TRBD1. Germline-derived CDR1 and CDR2 are MNHEY and SMNVEV (reference sequence). Trimming at V came to 4 bases and at J to 4 bases, leaving 5 bases not matched to a gene. The CDR3 runs to 14 residues. The CDR3 region has the DNA TGTGCCAGCAGTTATACAGGGGGGCGCACTGAAGCTTTCTTT. Amino acid sequence: CASSYTGGRTEAFF.

The chain recombines TRBV27 with TRBJ2-1, with TRBD1 identical over 10 bases. The ends lost 2 bases at V and 6 bases at J; junction bases unmatched: 4. Germline CDR1 and CDR2: MNHEY and SMNVEV (reference sequence). The CDR3 has 15 residues. CDR3 residues: CASSLGDRGVNEQFF. For the CDR3, the DNA is TGTGCCAGCAGTTTAGGGGACAGGGGAGTCAATGAGCAGTTCTTC.

V and J are TRBV27 and TRBJ2-1; no reliable D call. The CDR3 spans 14 residues. The V and J ends lost 7 bases and 2 bases respectively, with 12 bases between them. The V gene's germline CDR1 is MNHEY and CDR2 SMNVEV (reference sequence). DNA for the CDR3: TGTGCCAGCACTTCCTGGGATGCCTACAATGAGCAGTTCTTC. The encoded protein is CASTSWDAYNEQFF.

The chain combines TRBV18 with TRBJ2-7; possible D gene TRBD1, 7 bases. Germline V gives CDR1 KGHSH, CDR2 LQKENI. Trimming shortened V by 3 bases and J by 0 bases, and 15 bases separated the two germline ends. The CDR3 sequence is 16 residues long. The CDR3: CASSPLRGESSYEQYF. The CDR3 DNA reads as TGTGCCAGCTCACCGCTCAGGGGGGAAAGCTCCTACGAGCAGTACTTC.

The V gene is TRBV7-9, the J gene TRBJ2-7; a weak D match, TRBD2 (6 bases). From germline, CDR1 is SEHNR and CDR2 FQNEAQ (reference sequence). With 5 bases removed from V and 5 bases from J, the gap between germline ends came to 13 bases. The CDR3 sequence is 13 residues long. This CDR3 reads CASSHGGNHEQYF. The CDR3 DNA is TGTGCCAGCAGCCATGGGGGGAACCACGAGCAGTACTTC. The full variable domain, completed using reference TRBV7-9 and TRBJ2-7, is DTGVSQNPRHKITKRGQNVTFRCDPISEHNRLYWYRQTLGQGPEFLTYFQNEAQLEKSRLLSDRFSAERPKGSFSTLEIQRTEQGDSAMYLCASSHGGNHEQYFGPGTRLTVT.

This chain connects TRBV19 to TRBJ1-1; tentative D call: TRBD1 (6 bases). The V end lost 8 bases, the J end lost 5 bases, and 15 bases lay between the germline ends. There are 13 residues in the CDR3. Per germline, CDR1 LNHDA and CDR2 SQIVND (reference sequence). CDR3 region: CASVQGPGTEAFF. The CDR3 DNA reads TGTGCCAGTGTTCAGGGGCCTGGGACTGAAGCTTTCTTT.

Remarks on this clone: At the DNA level, this CDR3 is encoded by other sequences in the same sample as well. This chain connects TRBV28 to TRBJ2-7; D unclear. The CDR3 covers 13 residues. Germline-derived CDR1 and CDR2 are MDHEN and SYDVKM. V gave up 3 bases and J gave up 1 base, with 7 bases separating them. Written as DNA, the CDR3 is TGTGCCAGCAGTTTGGCAGAATCCTACGAGCAGTACTTC. Protein product: CASSLAESYEQYF.

The genes are TRBV6-1 and TRBJ2-7; 9 positions match TRBD2. CDR3 length equals 13 residues. The V and J ends lost 6 bases and 3 bases, in that order; junction bases with no gene match: 3. Germline V gene lookup returns CDR1 MNHNS and CDR2 SASEGT. DNA for the CDR3: TGTGCCAGCAGCCAGCGGGAGGTCTACGAGCAGTACTTC. It specifies CASSQREVYEQYF.

V usage is TRBV13 and J usage is TRBJ2-5; possible D gene TRBD2, 5 bases. This CDR3 comprises 14 residues. CDR1 is PRHDT and CDR2 is FYEKMQ in the germline V gene (reference sequence). Trimming stripped 10 bases from V and 5 bases from J, with 20 bases between. CDR3 nucleotides: TGTGCCACCAAAGGGATTAGGGAGAGGGAGACCCAGTACTTC. Its protein product is CATKGIRERETQYF.

The rearrangement links TRBV6-5 to TRBJ2-2, with 8 bases fitting TRBD2. CDR1 and CDR2 from the germline V gene are MNHEY and SVGAGI. V lost 0 bases and J lost 4; bases outside the gene matches: 4. The CDR3 is 16 amino acids. CDR3: CASSYSVGRATGELFF. CDR3 nucleotide sequence: TGTGCCAGCAGTTACTCGGTCGGGAGGGCCACCGGGGAGCTGTTTTTT.

The chain is built from TRBV18 and TRBJ2-7; 12 bases fit TRBD2. The CDR3 contains 17 residues. The germline V gene has CDR1 KGHSH and CDR2 LQKENI. Losses at the gene ends were 3 bases for V and 3 bases for J; bases not matched to a gene: 9. Here the CDR3 reads CASSPRTSGKALYEQYF. Here the CDR3 DNA reads TGTGCCAGCTCACCTCGGACTAGCGGGAAAGCTCTCTACGAGCAGTACTTC.

The rearrangement joins TRBV6-5 to TRBJ2-7, with TRBD2 as a possible D gene (6 bases). Trimming pared 2 bases from V and 3 bases from J, leaving 14 bases between. The CDR3 is 15 amino acids. Germline CDR1 reads MNHEY; CDR2 reads SVGAGI. The CDR3 nucleotides are TGTGCCAGCAGTTACGGGGGGATTGGGAGCTACGAGCAGTACTTC. Translating it yields CASSYGGIGSYEQYF.

The CDR3 loop is CASSQDGVEKLFF. CDR3 DNA: TGTGCCAGCAGCCAAGATGGAGTTGAAAAACTGTTTTTT. This chain uses TRBV4-2 with TRBJ1-4; no reliable D call. V was clipped by 0 bases and J by 7 bases, with 6 bases between them. The CDR3 covers 13 residues. Germline assignment: CDR1 LGHNA and CDR2 YNFKEQ.